This TCR beta chain originates from a study of blood T cell repertoires in COVID-19. Study overall: Some COVID-19 samples were acute and others convalescent; all came from the United States, Italy and Spain. The cDNA or gDNA used as material had been derived from T cells, B-cell-depleted T cells, or PBMCs.

This clone was counted only a few times. The sample has other DNA sequences that encode this CDR3 too. Per the authors' pipeline: Reference gene primer amplification gave estimated nucleated cell counts. Using immunoSEQ multiplex PCR, the repertoire was profiled, and TCRdb retains in-frame clones only, with some absent. The DNA gave D and trimming, while V, J and clone size come from that table. In the table there are 180,000 or so clones, about 70% of which are singletons. Per germline, CDR1 LGHNA and CDR2 YSLEER. Deletions cut 0 bases from V and 2 bases from J, with 5 bases between. CDR3 size: 13 residues.

The sequence was collected from a woman aged 50 to 60 with active or convalescent COVID-19. The rearrangement joins TRBV4-3 to TRBJ2-7; no definite D call. Material for sequencing was peripheral blood. The CDR3 region has the DNA TGCGCCAGCAGCCAAGATCGAGCCTACGAGCAGTACTTC. Residues: CASSQDRAYEQYF.